The clone carrying this T cell receptor beta chain showed up just once. This sample is drawn from a study of blood T cell repertoires in COVID-19. Produced via immunoSEQ multiplex PCR; TCRdb's table is partial and in-frame only. The profile shows 310,000 or so clones, around four fifths of them singletons. Specimen: peripheral blood. The TCR sequence derives from a woman aged 45-59 years with acute or convalescent COVID-19.

DNA for the CDR3: TGTGCCAGTACCGTGGACAGGGGTAATTCACCCCTCCACTTT. Translating it yields CASTVDRGNSPLHF. The chain recombines TRBV19 with TRBJ1-6, with 9 bases identical to TRBD1. CDR3 length: 14 amino acids. V lost 7 bases and J lost 6; bases outside the gene matches: 4. In germline, CDR1 is LNHDA, CDR2 SQIVND (reference sequence).